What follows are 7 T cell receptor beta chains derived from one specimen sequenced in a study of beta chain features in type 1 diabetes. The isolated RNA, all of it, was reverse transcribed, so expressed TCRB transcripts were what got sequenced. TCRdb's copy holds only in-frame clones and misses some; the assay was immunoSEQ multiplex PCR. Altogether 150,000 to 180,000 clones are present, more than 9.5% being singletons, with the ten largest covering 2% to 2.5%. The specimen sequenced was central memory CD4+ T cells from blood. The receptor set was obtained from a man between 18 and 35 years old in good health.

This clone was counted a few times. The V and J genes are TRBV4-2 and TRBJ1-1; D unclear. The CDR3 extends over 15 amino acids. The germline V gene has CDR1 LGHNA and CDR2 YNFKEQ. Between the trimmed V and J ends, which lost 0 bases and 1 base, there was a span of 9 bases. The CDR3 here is CASSQDRFPNTEAFF. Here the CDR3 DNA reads TGTGCCAGCAGCCAAGATAGGTTTCCGAACACTGAAGCTTTCTTT.

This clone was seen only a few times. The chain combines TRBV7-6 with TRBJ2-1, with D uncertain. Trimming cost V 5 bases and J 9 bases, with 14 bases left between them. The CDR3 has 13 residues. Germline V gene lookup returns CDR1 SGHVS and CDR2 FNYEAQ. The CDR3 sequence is CASSPVAEREQFF. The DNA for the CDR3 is TGTGCCAGCAGCCCAGTAGCCGAACGTGAGCAGTTCTTC.

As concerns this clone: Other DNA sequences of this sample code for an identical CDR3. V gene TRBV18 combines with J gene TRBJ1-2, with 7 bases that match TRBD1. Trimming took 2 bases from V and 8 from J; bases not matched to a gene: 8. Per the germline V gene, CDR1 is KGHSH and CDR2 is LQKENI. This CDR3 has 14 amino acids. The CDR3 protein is CASSPLETGNGYTF. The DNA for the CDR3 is TGTGCCAGCTCACCATTGGAGACAGGGAACGGCTACACCTTC.

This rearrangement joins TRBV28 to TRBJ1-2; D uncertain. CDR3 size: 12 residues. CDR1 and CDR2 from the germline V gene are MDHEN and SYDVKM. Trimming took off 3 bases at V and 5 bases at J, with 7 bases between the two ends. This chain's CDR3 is CASSFRVYGYTF. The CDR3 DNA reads TGTGCCAGCAGTTTCCGAGTTTATGGCTACACCTTC.

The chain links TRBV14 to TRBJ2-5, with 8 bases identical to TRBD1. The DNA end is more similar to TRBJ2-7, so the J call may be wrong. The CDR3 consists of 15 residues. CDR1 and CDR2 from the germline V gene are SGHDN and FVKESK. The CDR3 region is CASSPGTGPNYEQYF. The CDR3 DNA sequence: TGTGCCAGCAGCCCGGGGACAGGCCCCAACTACGAGCAGTACTTC.

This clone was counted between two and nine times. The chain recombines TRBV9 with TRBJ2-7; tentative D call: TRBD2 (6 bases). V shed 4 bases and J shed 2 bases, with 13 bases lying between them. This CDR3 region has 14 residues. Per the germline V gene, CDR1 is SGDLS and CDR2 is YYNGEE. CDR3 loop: CASSTRDGTYEQYF. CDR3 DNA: TGTGCCAGCAGCACGCGGGACGGTACCTACGAGCAGTACTTC. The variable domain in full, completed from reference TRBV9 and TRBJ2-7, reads DSGVTQTPKHLITATGQRVTLRCSPRSGDLSVYWYQQSLDQGLQFLIQYYNGEERAKGNILERFSAQQFPDLHSELNLSSLELGDSALYFCASSTRDGTYEQYFGPGTRLTVT.

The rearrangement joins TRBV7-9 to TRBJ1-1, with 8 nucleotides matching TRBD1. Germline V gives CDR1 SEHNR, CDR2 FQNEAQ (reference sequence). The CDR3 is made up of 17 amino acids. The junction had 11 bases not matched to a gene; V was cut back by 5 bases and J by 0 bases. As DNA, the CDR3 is TGTGCCAGCAGCCGGAGAGGGACAGGAATCATGAACACTGAAGCTTTCTTT. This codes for CASSRRGTGIMNTEAFF.